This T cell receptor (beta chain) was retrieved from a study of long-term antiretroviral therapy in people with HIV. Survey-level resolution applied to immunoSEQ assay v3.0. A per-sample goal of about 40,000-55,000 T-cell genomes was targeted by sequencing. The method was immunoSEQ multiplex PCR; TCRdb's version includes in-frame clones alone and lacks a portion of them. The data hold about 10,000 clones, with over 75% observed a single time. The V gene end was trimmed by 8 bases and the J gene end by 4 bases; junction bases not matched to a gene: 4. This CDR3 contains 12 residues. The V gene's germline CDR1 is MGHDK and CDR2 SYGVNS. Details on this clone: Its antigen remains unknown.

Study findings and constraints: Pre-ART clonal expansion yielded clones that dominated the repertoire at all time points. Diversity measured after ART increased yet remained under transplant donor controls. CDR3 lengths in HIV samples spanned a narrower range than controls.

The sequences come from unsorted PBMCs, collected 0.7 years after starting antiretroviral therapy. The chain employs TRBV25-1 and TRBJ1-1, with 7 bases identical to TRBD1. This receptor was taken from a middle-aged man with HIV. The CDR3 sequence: CASQQGFTEAFF. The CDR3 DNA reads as TGTGCCAGCCAACAGGGGTTCACTGAAGCTTTCTTT.